These 32 T cell receptor beta chains were sequenced from one sample in a study of long-term antiretroviral therapy in people with HIV. Survey-level resolution applied to immunoSEQ assay v3.0. Assay: immunoSEQ multiplex PCR; the TCRdb copy retains only in-frame clones and omits some. The profile shows around 21,000 clones, 90% of them singletons. The source material was unsorted PBMCs, sampled about 4.5 years before starting antiretroviral therapy. The receptors stem from a woman aged 30 to 39 with HIV.

The J gene is TRBJ2-6, the V gene TRBV5-1; D remains ambiguous. The length of the CDR3 is 12 residues. Germline lookup yields CDR1 SGHRS and CDR2 YFSETQ. Trimming took off 8 bases at V and 3 bases at J, with 6 bases between the two ends. The CDR3 nucleotides are TGCGCCAGTGGGTTTGGGGCCAACGTCCTGACTTTC. It specifies CASGFGANVLTF.

The chain carries TRBV6-5 and TRBJ2-3, with 8 bases that match TRBD2. Germline V CDR1 and CDR2: MNHEY, SVGAGI. Trimming removed 7 bases from V and 0 bases from J; junction bases left unmatched: 3. The CDR3 is made up of 14 amino acids. CDR3 sequence: CASTERGSTDTQYF. CDR3 sequence (DNA): TGTGCCAGCACAGAGCGGGGGAGCACAGATACGCAGTATTTT.

The chain is built from TRBV4-3 and TRBJ1-2; 10 positions agree with TRBD1. The germline V gene encodes CDR1 LGHNA and CDR2 YSLEER. The CDR3 is 19 amino acids. V was pared by 0 bases and J by 4 bases, with 14 bases of the junction left unmatched. CDR3 bases: TGCGCCAGCAGCCAAGACAAAGATTGGGGGACAGGGGTGGGCTATGGCTACACCTTC. Its translation is CASSQDKDWGTGVGYGYTF.

The chain combines TRBV2 with TRBJ2-7; 7 bases fit TRBD1. The CDR3 spans 14 residues. Losses at the gene ends were 5 bases for V and 3 bases for J; bases not matched to a gene: 7. Germline assignment: CDR1 SNHLY and CDR2 FYNNEI. The CDR3 sequence is CASSLRQGDYEQYF. The CDR3 DNA is TGTGCCAGCAGTCTACGACAGGGAGACTACGAGCAGTACTTC.

V is TRBV10-3 and J is TRBJ1-4, with D maybe TRBD1 (5 bases). V was trimmed by 3 bases and J by 5 bases, leaving 16 bases between them. The CDR3 totals 16 residues. CDR1 and CDR2 from the germline V gene are ENHRY and SYGVKD. The DNA of the CDR3 is TGTGCCATCAGTGAATCAATGGGGGGTCAGAATGAAAAACTGTTTTTT. Translating it yields CAISESMGGQNEKLFF.

This clone was detected once. The rearrangement links TRBV6-1 to TRBJ2-7; the match to TRBD1 covers 8 bases. Germline CDR1 reads MNHNS; CDR2 reads SASEGT. The CDR3 is 14 residues long. V lost 8 bases to trimming and J lost 2 bases; unmatched junction nucleotides: 8. This chain's CDR3 is CASVYGTGAYEQYF. The DNA for the CDR3 is TGTGCCAGCGTTTACGGGACAGGAGCCTACGAGCAGTACTTC.

The chain has TRBV5-1 and TRBJ2-1; 8 bases align to TRBD2. The trim removed 3 bases at V and 5 bases at J, leaving 13 bases unmatched. From germline, CDR1 is SGHRS and CDR2 YFSETQ. This CDR3 comprises 17 residues. CDR3 nucleotides: TGCGCCAGCAGCTCCCCGCCCAACGGGGGGGCAAACAATGAGCAGTTCTTC. This encodes CASSSPPNGGANNEQFF.

The chain links TRBV19 to TRBJ2-7, with 7 nucleotides matching TRBD1. This CDR3 contains 15 residues. J gave up 6 bases and V 4 bases, and 12 bases lay outside the gene matches. Germline loops: CDR1 LNHDA, CDR2 SQIVND (reference sequence). CDR3 protein: CASSKGAQGFGEQYF. Here the CDR3 DNA reads TGTGCCAGTAGTAAGGGGGCACAGGGGTTCGGCGAGCAGTACTTC.

This sequence joins TRBV7-9 and TRBJ2-3; D uncertain. The V end lost 5 bases, the J end lost 0 bases, and 15 bases lay between the germline ends. From germline, CDR1 is SEHNR and CDR2 FQNEAQ (reference sequence). The CDR3 totals 16 residues. CDR3 nucleotides: TGTGCCAGCAGCCCCACGCGGTCCTCTAGCACAGATACGCAGTATTTT. Protein: CASSPTRSSSTDTQYF.

V is TRBV5-1 and J is TRBJ1-3; D is unclear. Deletions cut 1 base from V and 1 base from J, with 12 bases between. Germline-derived CDR1 and CDR2 are SGHRS and YFSETQ. CDR3 size: 16 residues. CDR3 sequence (DNA): TGCGCCAGCAGCTTGATGGGAACCACGTCTGGAAACACCATATATTTT. Translated, it gives CASSLMGTTSGNTIYF. Supplemented by reference TRBV5-1 and TRBJ1-3, the full variable domain reads KAGVTQTPRYLIKTRGQQVTLSCSPISGHRSVSWYQQTPGQGLQFLFEYFSETQRNKGNFPGRFSGRQFSNSRSEMNVSTLELGDSALYLCASSLMGTTSGNTIYFGEGSWLTVV.

The chain carries TRBV19 and TRBJ1-5, with TRBD1 identical over 10 bases. The CDR3 spans 20 residues. J lost 2 bases, V lost 5 bases, and 18 bases had no gene match. Germline values: CDR1 LNHDA, CDR2 SQIVND (reference sequence). The CDR3 loop is CASSSSKGDRGITGNQPQHF. For the CDR3, the DNA is TGTGCCAGTAGTTCCTCTAAGGGGGACAGGGGAATTACGGGCAATCAGCCCCAGCATTTT.

V is TRBV7-8 and J is TRBJ1-1; D unclear. This CDR3 is 15 amino acids long. Trimming removed 1 base at V and 0 bases at J, with 9 bases between. Germline loops: CDR1 SGHVS, CDR2 FQNEAQ. The DNA for the CDR3 is TGTGCCAGCAGCTTAGTCGGCAGTTTGAACACTGAAGCTTTCTTT. It codes for CASSLVGSLNTEAFF.

V usage is TRBV6-1 and J usage is TRBJ1-2; D gene unclear. The germline V and J ends were trimmed by 0 bases and 5 bases, with 13 bases remaining between them. CDR3 length equals 15 residues. Germline V CDR1 and CDR2: MNHNS, SASEGT. CDR3 region: CASSEASSKLYGYTF. The CDR3 DNA follows: TGTGCCAGCAGTGAAGCAAGCAGCAAACTATATGGCTACACCTTC.

The rearrangement links TRBV4-3 to TRBJ1-1; TRBD1 aligns across 9 bases. The CDR3 loop spans 15 amino acids. J gave up 2 bases and V 4 bases, and 5 bases lay outside the gene matches. Looked up from germline, CDR1 is LGHNA and CDR2 is YSLEER. The CDR3 nucleotides read TGCGCCAGCAGCCTCCGGGACAGGGACAACACTGAAGCTTTCTTT. Amino acids: CASSLRDRDNTEAFF.

The chain uses TRBV10-2 and TRBJ2-1; TRBD2 might be the D (5 bases). This CDR3 has 12 amino acids. Germline V gene sequence: CDR1 WSHSY, CDR2 SAAADI. The V end was cut by 3 bases, the J end by 7 bases, with 7 bases between. The CDR3 DNA reads as TGCGCCAGCAGTGACAGGACTAATGAGCAGTTCTTC. This translates into CASSDRTNEQFF.

The rearrangement joins TRBV7-8 to TRBJ2-3; D unclear. Per germline, CDR1 SGHVS and CDR2 FQNEAQ. This CDR3 is 14 amino acids long. Trimming shortened V by 1 base and J by 3 bases, and 8 bases separated the two germline ends. Written as DNA, the CDR3 is TGTGCCAGCAGCTTAGGACTGGAGACAGATACGCAGTATTTT. The encoded protein is CASSLGLETDTQYF.

The rearrangement links TRBV10-1 to TRBJ2-3; possibly TRBD1 for D (5 bases). The germline V and J ends were trimmed by 1 base and 3 bases, with 14 bases remaining between them. The CDR3 is made up of 16 amino acids. Germline values: CDR1 WNHNN, CDR2 SYGVQD (reference sequence). The CDR3 spells CASSEFAGQLTDTQYF. The CDR3, as DNA: TGCGCCAGCAGTGAGTTCGCAGGGCAGTTAACAGATACGCAGTATTTT.

V usage is TRBV19 and J usage is TRBJ1-5; 11 bases align to TRBD1. Germline V lookup: CDR1 LNHDA, CDR2 SQIVND (reference sequence). The J segment lost 6 bases and the V segment lost 6 bases, leaving 1 base of the junction unmatched. The length of the CDR3 is 13 residues. CDR3 in amino acids: CASSGQGAQPQHF. The CDR3, as DNA: TGTGCCAGTAGCGGACAGGGGGCTCAGCCCCAGCATTTT.

V and J are TRBV7-9 and TRBJ2-2; D is unresolved. The CDR3 totals 13 residues. V was shortened by 5 bases and J by 8 bases, with 12 bases between the two germline ends. The germline CDR1 and CDR2 sequences are SEHNR and FQNEAQ (reference sequence). CDR3 coding DNA: TGTGCCAGCAGCCAACCGGCGACTGGGGAGCTGTTTTTT. Its protein is CASSQPATGELFF.

V and J are TRBV5-6 and TRBJ1-2; 12 nucleotides match TRBD1. Per the germline V gene, CDR1 is SGHDT and CDR2 is YYEEEE. V was clipped by 3 bases and J by 3 bases; unmatched bases: 6. The CDR3 sequence is 16 residues long. This CDR3 is CASSSGQGARDYGYTF. The CDR3 DNA reads TGTGCCAGCAGCTCGGGACAGGGGGCTAGGGACTATGGCTACACCTTC. Using reference TRBV5-6 and TRBJ1-2 for the parts outside the CDR3, the full variable domain is DAGVTQSPTHLIKTRGQQVTLRCSPKSGHDTVSWYQQALGQGPQFIFQYYEEEERQRGNFPDRFSGHQFPNYSSELNVNALLLGDSALYLCASSSGQGARDYGYTFGSGTRLTVV.

This chain links TRBV15 with TRBJ1-2, with 7 bases identical to TRBD1. The CDR3 spans 13 residues. V shed 8 bases and J 5 bases; nucleotides not matched to a gene: 8. Germline V CDR1 and CDR2: LNHNV, YYDKDF (reference sequence). This chain's CDR3 is CATRDRARYGYTF. CDR3 in DNA: TGTGCCACCCGAGACAGGGCGAGATATGGCTACACCTTC.

The chain links TRBV11-2 to TRBJ1-2; D is unclear. This CDR3 has 15 amino acids. V dropped 6 bases and J dropped 2 bases, with 16 bases sitting between them. CDR1 SGHAT and CDR2 FQNNGV come from the germline V gene. CDR3 residues: CASSLSSAFNYGYTF. The CDR3, as DNA: TGTGCCAGCAGTCTCTCGTCAGCTTTCAACTATGGCTACACCTTC.

The V call is TRBV4-1, the J call TRBJ2-3; D unclear. Germline-derived CDR1 and CDR2 are MGHRA and YSYEKL. Trimming left V 0 bases short and J 3 bases short, with 10 bases between. This CDR3 contains 15 residues. Here the CDR3 reads CASSQEEDDTDTQYF. Here the CDR3 DNA reads TGCGCCAGCAGCCAAGAGGAAGATGATACAGATACGCAGTATTTT.

This clone was seen only a few times. J is TRBJ1-5 and V is TRBV29-1; TRBD1 aligns across 7 bases. Germline CDR1 is SQVTM and CDR2 is ANQGSEA. V gave up 1 base and J gave up 5 bases; unmatched junction bases: 5. This CDR3 region has 14 residues. This chain's CDR3 is CSVEADRPDQPQHF. The CDR3 DNA follows: TGCAGCGTTGAAGCGGACAGGCCGGATCAGCCCCAGCATTTT.

J is TRBJ2-7 and V is TRBV6-6; D ambiguous. Germline V gene sequence: CDR1 MNHNY, CDR2 SVGAGI (reference sequence). The CDR3 sequence is 12 residues long. V shed 0 bases and J shed 1 base, with 1 base lying between them. The CDR3 region is CASSYSSYEQYF. CDR3 DNA sequence: TGTGCCAGCAGTTACTCGTCCTACGAGCAGTACTTC.

Here the CDR3 reads CASSPLGGDHYEQYF. CDR3 nucleotides: TGTGCCAGCAGCCCCCTTGGGGGAGACCACTACGAGCAGTACTTC. The V gene is TRBV11-2, the J gene TRBJ2-7; either TRBD1 or TRBD2 may fit D (5 bases each). Trimming removed 5 bases from V and 3 bases from J, with 17 bases in between. Germline CDR1 reads SGHAT; CDR2 reads FQNNGV. The CDR3 covers 15 residues.

The rearrangement joins TRBV15 to TRBJ1-4, with unresolved D. Germline V CDR1 and CDR2: LNHNV, YYDKDF (reference sequence). The CDR3 is 15 amino acids. Trimming pared 6 bases from V and 2 bases from J, leaving 13 bases between. DNA of the CDR3: TGTGCCACCAGGCGGGCAAAATCGACTAATGAAAAACTGTTTTTT. Its protein product is CATRRAKSTNEKLFF.

This chain uses TRBV13 with TRBJ2-1; D is unresolved. V lost 0 bases and J 7 bases, leaving 4 bases between the germline ends. Germline V lookup: CDR1 PRHDT, CDR2 FYEKMQ (reference sequence). The CDR3 sequence is 12 residues long. CDR3 in amino acids: CASSLGSNEQFF. The CDR3 bases are TGTGCCAGCAGCTTAGGTTCAAATGAGCAGTTCTTC.

The chain joins TRBV7-9 to TRBJ2-3; the D gene could be TRBD1 or TRBD2 (5 bases each). Germline CDR1 reads SEHNR; CDR2 reads FQNEAQ (reference sequence). Between the trimmed V and J ends, which lost 5 bases and 6 bases, there was a span of 15 bases. The CDR3 sequence is 14 residues long. The CDR3 protein is CASSPPVGVDTQYF. Here the CDR3 DNA reads TGTGCCAGCAGCCCTCCTGTGGGGGTGGATACGCAGTATTTT.

This chain uses TRBV10-3 with TRBJ1-2; a weak D match, TRBD1 (5 bases). The CDR3 totals 14 residues. Germline V lookup: CDR1 ENHRY, CDR2 SYGVKD. V gave up 0 bases and J gave up 2 bases, with 7 bases separating them. DNA for the CDR3: TGTGCCATCAGTGAGTCGACAGAGAACTATGGCTACACCTTC. This sequence encodes CAISESTENYGYTF.

The chain combines TRBV6-5 with TRBJ1-2; 7 nucleotides line up with TRBD1. Germline V lookup: CDR1 MNHEY, CDR2 SVGAGI. This CDR3 contains 13 residues. Losses at the gene ends were 5 bases for V and 4 bases for J; bases not matched to a gene: 4. CDR3 nucleotides: TGTGCCAGCAGTCGGGGACAGTTCTATGGCTACACCTTC. Translating it yields CASSRGQFYGYTF.

The chain links TRBV30 to TRBJ1-5; TRBD1 might be the D (6 bases). This CDR3 is 14 amino acids long. CDR1 and CDR2 from the germline V gene are GTSNPN and SVGIG (reference sequence). V was cut by 3 bases and J by 6 bases, with 15 bases left in between. CDR3 in DNA: TGTGCCTGGAGAGGCCAGGGGAATACTCAGCCCCAGCATTTT. It encodes CAWRGQGNTQPQHF.